The clone carrying this TCR beta chain came up many times. This entry belongs to a study of patients and donors after allogeneic stem cell transplantation. MiXCR, run by TCRdb on the RT-PCR reads, gives a single entry per CDR3 protein. The sample records under 95,000 distinct CDR3 sequences, roughly 5.2% being singletons. The V end was cut by 0 bases, the J end by 2 bases, with 16 bases between. Per the germline V gene, CDR1 is DFQATT and CDR2 is SNEGSKA (reference sequence). The CDR3 has 16 residues. The rearrangement joins TRBV20-1 to TRBJ1-2, with D possibly being TRBD1 (6 bases). The clonotype comes from a human donor who was either an allogeneic HSCT recipient or a stem cell or donor lymphocyte infusion donor (not recorded which). It is not recorded whose cells these are; they may come from a transplant donor. The specimen was blood, either unsorted or a sorted T cell fraction (not recorded which). CDR3 residues: CSARDHTEGGNYGYTF. The CDR3 DNA reads as TGCAGTGCTAGAGATCATACGGAGGGGGGCAACTATGGCTACACCTTC.